Described below is a single T cell receptor beta chain sequence and its context. Its cognate antigen is unknown. The CDR3 is made up of 13 amino acids. The germline gives CDR1 MNHEY, CDR2 SVGAGI. V was clipped by 8 bases and J by 8 bases, with 18 bases between them. A J-beta primer mix and a sample-barcoded 5' primer were used in a second PCR of about 7 to 12 cycles. TCRdb ran MiXCR on the 5' RACE reads and lists one entry per CDR3 protein. The sample lists roughly 2 million distinct CDR3 sequences, just under 50% seen once, with over 2% in the top ten. The data are from a study of blood T cells in healthy people across ages. Study outcomes and limitations: PBMCs went unsorted, and a conclusive naive versus antigen-experienced comparison was therefore prevented. Expanded clonotype changes were possibly confounded by unknown donor CMV status.

V usage is TRBV6-5 and J usage is TRBJ1-2; TRBD1 might be the D (6 bases). This TCR came from a woman in her 40s in good health. Sequencing was done on a sample of blood. The CDR3 spells CASGLPGGVGYTF. The CDR3 DNA reads TGTGCCAGCGGTCTCCCGGGGGGCGTGGGCTACACCTTC.